Each of the 2 T cell receptor beta chains below was sequenced from the same sample in a study of cytomegalovirus exposure and HLA in healthy donors. Use of 60 Vbeta and 13 Jbeta primers characterized the PCR. Libraries were prepared by immunoSEQ multiplex PCR; TCRdb keeps only in-frame clonotypes and omits some of them. Of approximately 120,000 clones detected, roughly 66% appear once; the ten largest clones hold 4.5% to 5%. The sequenced sample was PBMCs. The source is a man in his sixties in good health and CMV-seropositive.

The chain couples TRBV2 to TRBJ1-6; D not certain. CDR1 and CDR2 (germline): SNHLY, FYNNEI. The CDR3 runs 14 residues. V dropped 3 bases and J dropped 7 bases, with 10 bases sitting between them. CDR3 sequence: CASSDWAPNSPLHF. The CDR3 region has the DNA TGTGCCAGCAGTGACTGGGCCCCGAATTCACCCCTCCACTTT.

The CDR3 here is CAISVVSGNTEAFF. The DNA of the CDR3 is TGTGCCATCAGTGTGGTTTCGGGGAACACTGAAGCTTTCTTT. The J gene is TRBJ1-1, the V gene TRBV10-3; D remains unclear. This CDR3 contains 14 residues. Germline V CDR1 and CDR2: ENHRY, SYGVKD. The V end lost 4 bases, the J end lost 1 base, and 10 bases lay between the germline ends.